A selection of T cell receptor beta chains follows, all from one sample in a study of OX40 agonist ivuxolimab in advanced cancers. Assay: immunoSEQ multiplex PCR; the TCRdb copy retains only in-frame clones and omits some. Of 95,000 to 150,000 clones detected, 80% to 95% appear once; the ten largest clones hold more than 0.15%. Sequenced here: CD4+ or CD8+ T cells sorted from blood, sampled in a trial of the OX40 agonist ivuxolimab. These receptors all stem from an adult with an advanced solid tumor such as melanoma, head and neck, liver or kidney cancer. The CDR3 runs from the conserved cysteine through the conserved F or W. The order of the fields is D gene, J gene, clone size, V gene, CDR3 protein, CDR3 DNA. The D gene is left open where the match is weak. Size is omitted from some rows. Given values are once, few, many or a class for expanded clones.

d_gene: TRBD1; j_gene: TRBJ2-7; abundance: .; v_gene: TRBV28; CDR3aa: CASTKQGAKAYEQYF; CDR3nt: TGTGCCAGCACCAAACAGGGGGCTAAGGCGTACGAGCAGTACTTC
d_gene: .; j_gene: TRBJ1-3; abundance: .; v_gene: TRBV11-2; CDR3aa: CASSLDGLIRNTIYF; CDR3nt: TGTGCCAGCAGTTTGGACGGGTTAATTCGAAACACCATATATTTT
d_gene: .; j_gene: TRBJ1-3; abundance: once; v_gene: TRBV9; CDR3aa: CASSVGEGGLGNTIYF; CDR3nt: TGTGCCAGCAGCGTCGGCGAGGGGGGGCTTGGAAACACCATATATTTT
d_gene: TRBD1; j_gene: TRBJ2-3; abundance: .; v_gene: TRBV7-9; CDR3aa: CASSRDRETDTQYF; CDR3nt: TGTGCCAGCAGCCGGGACAGGGAGACAGATACGCAGTATTTT
d_gene: .; j_gene: TRBJ1-2; abundance: .; v_gene: TRBV6-5; CDR3aa: CASSYSHRVYGYTF; CDR3nt: TGTGCCAGCAGTTACTCGCACAGGGTTTATGGCTACACCTTC
d_gene: TRBD2; j_gene: TRBJ2-1; abundance: .; v_gene: TRBV5-1; CDR3aa: CASSSASGGRLNEQFF; CDR3nt: TGCGCCAGCAGCTCCGCTAGCGGGGGGCGTTTGAATGAGCAGTTCTTC
d_gene: .; j_gene: TRBJ2-1; abundance: .; v_gene: TRBV28; CDR3aa: CASRVLTGNSYNEQFF; CDR3nt: TGTGCCAGCAGGGTTTTAACGGGCAACTCCTACAATGAGCAGTTCTTC
d_gene: .; j_gene: TRBJ2-5; abundance: .; v_gene: TRBV7-3; CDR3aa: CASSPGRMETQYF; CDR3nt: TGTGCCAGCAGCCCCGGGCGTATGGAGACCCAGTACTTC
d_gene: .; j_gene: TRBJ1-1; abundance: .; v_gene: TRBV19; CDR3aa: CASISGYTEAFF; CDR3nt: TGTGCCAGTATTTCGGGGTACACTGAAGCTTTCTTT
d_gene: TRBD2; j_gene: TRBJ2-1; abundance: .; v_gene: TRBV28; CDR3aa: CASSHRTGLAGGSYNEQFF; CDR3nt: TGTGCCAGCAGCCACCGCACCGGACTAGCCGGAGGGTCCTACAATGAGCAGTTCTTC
d_gene: .; j_gene: TRBJ1-3; abundance: .; v_gene: TRBV2; CDR3aa: CASSRGNTIYF; CDR3nt: TGTGCCAGCAGCCGGGGGAACACCATATATTTT
d_gene: TRBD1; j_gene: TRBJ2-3; abundance: .; v_gene: TRBV4-1; CDR3aa: CASSHAGTGADTQYF; CDR3nt: TGCGCCAGCAGCCATGCCGGGACAGGGGCAGATACGCAGTATTTT
d_gene: TRBD1; j_gene: TRBJ2-4; abundance: .; v_gene: TRBV5-1; CDR3aa: CASSLTRGLAKNIQYF; CDR3nt: TGCGCCAGCAGCTTGACCAGGGGGCTTGCCAAAAACATTCAGTACTTC
d_gene: .; j_gene: TRBJ1-2; abundance: .; v_gene: TRBV7-2; CDR3aa: CASSQHGSQVGYTF; CDR3nt: TGTGCCAGCAGTCAGCACGGCAGCCAAGTTGGCTACACCTTC
d_gene: TRBD1; j_gene: TRBJ1-5; abundance: .; v_gene: TRBV5-6; CDR3aa: CASSLSGGVSNQPQHF; CDR3nt: TGTGCCAGCAGCTTGTCAGGGGGGGTTAGCAATCAGCCCCAGCATTTT
d_gene: .; j_gene: TRBJ2-3; abundance: .; v_gene: TRBV28; CDR3aa: CASSTTGDPRQHTQYF; CDR3nt: TGTGCCAGCAGCACCACTGGGGACCCGAGACAGCATACGCAGTATTTT
d_gene: .; j_gene: TRBJ2-7; abundance: once; v_gene: TRBV12-2; CDR3aa: CASRLQSSGRAQYEQYF; CDR3nt: TGTGCAAGTCGCCTACAAAGTTCCGGCCGAGCCCAATACGAGCAGTACTTC
d_gene: TRBD2; j_gene: TRBJ2-7; abundance: .; v_gene: TRBV19; CDR3aa: CASSLPRGDFAYEQYF; CDR3nt: TGTGCCAGTAGTCTGCCCCGGGGGGACTTCGCCTACGAGCAGTACTTC
d_gene: .; j_gene: TRBJ2-5; abundance: .; v_gene: TRBV7-2; CDR3aa: CASSSRVGETQYF; CDR3nt: TGTGCCAGCAGCTCCAGGGTTGGGGAGACCCAGTACTTC
d_gene: .; j_gene: TRBJ1-1; abundance: .; v_gene: TRBV5-1; CDR3aa: CASSLLSGAGTEAFF; CDR3nt: TGCGCCAGCAGCTTGCTATCAGGGGCCGGTACTGAAGCTTTCTTT
d_gene: TRBD1; j_gene: TRBJ2-2; abundance: .; v_gene: TRBV7-6; CDR3aa: CASSSTGLSNTGELFF; CDR3nt: TGTGCCAGCAGCTCGACAGGGCTTTCGAACACCGGGGAGCTGTTTTTT
d_gene: .; j_gene: TRBJ2-3; abundance: .; v_gene: TRBV6-6; CDR3aa: CASSYSRGSTDTQYF; CDR3nt: TGTGCCAGCAGTTACTCGAGGGGTAGCACAGATACGCAGTATTTT
d_gene: .; j_gene: TRBJ2-2; abundance: .; v_gene: TRBV10-2; CDR3aa: CASGRREGAGELFF; CDR3nt: TGCGCCAGCGGCCGGCGAGAGGGAGCCGGGGAGCTGTTTTTT
d_gene: .; j_gene: TRBJ1-1; abundance: .; v_gene: TRBV29-1; CDR3aa: CSVIVVNTEAFF; CDR3nt: TGCAGCGTTATAGTAGTCAACACTGAAGCTTTCTTT
d_gene: .; j_gene: TRBJ2-3; abundance: .; v_gene: TRBV27; CDR3aa: CASSLGGALTDTQYF; CDR3nt: TGTGCCAGCAGTTTGGGCGGGGCCCTCACAGATACGCAGTATTTT
d_gene: .; j_gene: TRBJ2-7; abundance: .; v_gene: TRBV11-3; CDR3aa: CASSPPGSYEQYF; CDR3nt: TGTGCCAGCAGCCCGCCCGGCTCCTACGAGCAGTACTTC
d_gene: TRBD1; j_gene: TRBJ2-5; abundance: once; v_gene: TRBV6-6; CDR3aa: CASSPGTGQETQYF; CDR3nt: TGTGCCAGCAGTCCCGGGACAGGACAAGAGACCCAGTACTTC
d_gene: .; j_gene: TRBJ2-3; abundance: .; v_gene: TRBV5-6; CDR3aa: CASSLAGADTQYF; CDR3nt: TGTGCCAGCAGCTTGGCGGGAGCAGATACGCAGTATTTT
d_gene: .; j_gene: TRBJ1-1; abundance: .; v_gene: TRBV4-2; CDR3aa: CASSQEGALMNTEAFF; CDR3nt: TGTGCCAGCAGCCAAGAGGGGGCACTCATGAACACTGAAGCTTTCTTT
d_gene: .; j_gene: TRBJ1-1; abundance: .; v_gene: TRBV19; CDR3aa: CASSMRQPSHEAFF; CDR3nt: TGTGCCAGTAGTATGAGACAGCCCAGTCACGAAGCTTTCTTT
d_gene: TRBD2; j_gene: TRBJ2-2; abundance: .; v_gene: TRBV5-1; CDR3aa: CASSVSGTKNTGELFF; CDR3nt: TGCGCCAGCAGCGTTTCCGGGACTAAGAACACCGGGGAGCTGTTTTTT